These 11 T cell receptor beta chains came from one sample sequenced in a study of blood T cell repertoires in COVID-19. The table came from immunoSEQ multiplex PCR; TCRdb's copy has only in-frame clones and leaves some out. The table shows about 170,000 clones, with about 88% occurring only once. The specimen was PBMCs or T cells enriched from blood (not recorded which). These TCRs come from a woman younger than 35 who had recovered from COVID-19.

This rearrangement joins TRBV7-8 to TRBJ2-4; D is uncertain. The germline V and J ends were trimmed by 1 base and 8 bases, with 9 bases remaining between them. The V gene's germline CDR1 is SGHVS and CDR2 FQNEAQ. The CDR3 has 13 residues. The CDR3 spells CASSLGVLDIQYF. CDR3 coding DNA: TGTGCCAGCAGCTTAGGGGTCCTAGACATTCAGTACTTC.

The CDR3 is CASSQDIGGYAEAFF. The CDR3 DNA is TGCGCCAGCAGCCAAGATATAGGGGGCTACGCTGAAGCTTTCTTT. V and J are TRBV4-3 and TRBJ1-1; 7 nucleotides agree with TRBD1. The CDR3 is 15 residues long. The germline V gene encodes CDR1 LGHNA and CDR2 YSLEER. J was trimmed by 6 bases and V by 0 bases; bases with no gene match: 7.

Written as DNA, the CDR3 is TGTGCCAGCTCACGCCTTACTAGCGGGAGTGCAGATACGCAGTATTTT. Translating it yields CASSRLTSGSADTQYF. This rearrangement joins TRBV18 to TRBJ2-3; 11 nucleotides align to TRBD2. Germline CDR1 KGHSH, CDR2 LQKENI. The CDR3 length is 16 residues. The J segment lost 4 bases and the V segment lost 4 bases, leaving 7 bases of the junction unmatched.

This chain uses TRBV16 with TRBJ1-4; no definite D call. Germline CDR1 reads KGHSY; CDR2 reads FQNENV. The CDR3 runs to 16 residues. The V and J ends lost 2 bases and 7 bases respectively, with 17 bases between them. Here the CDR3 reads CASSQNRPGVGEKLFF. The CDR3 DNA reads TGTGCCAGCAGCCAAAACCGCCCCGGGGTGGGTGAAAAACTGTTTTTT. Variable domain in full (rest from reference TRBV16 and TRBJ1-4): GEEVAQTPKHLVRGEGQKAKLYCAPIKGHSYVFWYQQVLKNEFKFLISFQNENVFDETGMPKERFSAKCLPNSPCSLEIQATKLEDSAVYFCASSQNRPGVGEKLFFGSGTQLSVL.

V usage is TRBV7-3 and J usage is TRBJ1-1; D may be TRBD1 (6 bases). Germline V gene sequence: CDR1 SGHTA, CDR2 FQGTGA. Trimming shortened V by 3 bases and J by 7 bases, and 18 bases separated the two germline ends. This CDR3 has 15 amino acids. The CDR3 loop reads CASSLGGGGRGEAFF. The CDR3 nucleotides read TGTGCCAGCAGCTTGGGCGGCGGGGGGCGAGGTGAAGCTTTCTTT.

CDR3 region: CASSKERGRALKEQFF. DNA of the CDR3: TGTGCCAGCAGCAAAGAACGCGGGAGGGCTTTAAAGGAGCAGTTCTTC. The J gene is TRBJ2-1, the V gene TRBV21-1; the DNA was not used to check the table's D call, TRBD2. TRBV21-1 has pseudogene status. The CDR3 loop spans 16 amino acids.

The chain employs TRBV9 and TRBJ2-1; 13 bases are a match to TRBD2. The CDR3 is made up of 13 amino acids. Germline V CDR1 and CDR2: SGDLS, YYNGEE. The trim removed 3 bases at V and 10 bases at J, leaving 1 base unmatched. In nucleotides, the CDR3 is TGTGCCAGCAGCGCGGGACTAGCGGGAGAGCAGTTCTTC. Translation gives CASSAGLAGEQFF.

For the CDR3, the DNA is TGTGCCAGCAGTTTAAAGTTGGGACACTTTTCCTACGAGCAGTACTTC. The encoded protein is CASSLKLGHFSYEQYF. The V call is TRBV27, the J call TRBJ2-7, with D maybe TRBD1 (6 bases). The ends were cut back, 2 bases at V and 1 base at J, with 15 bases in the middle. Germline CDR1 reads MNHEY; CDR2 reads SMNVEV (reference sequence). CDR3 length equals 16 residues.

The chain has TRBV6-5 and TRBJ2-1; 7 nucleotides match TRBD1. The CDR3 spans 15 residues. Germline values: CDR1 MNHEY, CDR2 SVGAGI. Unmatched junction bases numbered 5, after V lost 6 bases and J lost 0 bases. The CDR3 region is CASSPRDSSYNEQFF. In DNA form, the CDR3 reads TGTGCCAGCAGCCCACGGGACAGCTCCTACAATGAGCAGTTCTTC.

V usage is TRBV15 and J usage is TRBJ2-3, with 7 bases lining up with TRBD2. After removal of 1 base from V and 4 bases from J, the junction contained 8 bases not matched to a gene. The germline gives CDR1 LNHNV, CDR2 YYDKDF (reference sequence). The CDR3 is 16 amino acids. The CDR3 spells CATSRGEGGHADTQYF. The CDR3, as DNA: TGTGCCACCAGCAGAGGGGAGGGAGGGCACGCAGATACGCAGTATTTT.

V usage is TRBV19 and J usage is TRBJ1-2, with a possible D match to TRBD1 (6 bases). Germline CDR1 reads LNHDA; CDR2 reads SQIVND (reference sequence). V was trimmed by 6 bases and J by 1 base, leaving 15 bases between them. The CDR3 contains 15 residues. CDR3 in DNA: TGTGCCAGTAGCCAACCGGGACATAGTAACTATGGCTACACCTTC. This gives the protein CASSQPGHSNYGYTF.